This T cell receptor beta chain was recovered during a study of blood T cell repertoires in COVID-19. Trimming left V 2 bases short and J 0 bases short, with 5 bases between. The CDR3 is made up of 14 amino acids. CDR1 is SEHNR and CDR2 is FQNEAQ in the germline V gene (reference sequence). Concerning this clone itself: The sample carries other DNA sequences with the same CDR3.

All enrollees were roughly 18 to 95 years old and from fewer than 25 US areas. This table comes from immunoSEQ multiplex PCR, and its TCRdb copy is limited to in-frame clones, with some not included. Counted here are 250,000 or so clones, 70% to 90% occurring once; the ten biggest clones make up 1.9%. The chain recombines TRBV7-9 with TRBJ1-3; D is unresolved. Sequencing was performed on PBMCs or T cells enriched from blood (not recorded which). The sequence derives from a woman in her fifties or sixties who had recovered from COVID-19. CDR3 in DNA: TGTGCCAGCAGCTTACGGAGCTCTGGAAACACCATATATTTT. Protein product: CASSLRSSGNTIYF.